Below, one T cell receptor beta chain is given with its context. This clonotype showed up just a few times. Its recognized antigen is unknown. No much larger clone exists at a distance of one base, and base qualities are not known. This entry comes from a study of T-cell reconstitution after alpha-beta-depleted transplantation in children (dated by TCRdb to about 2016). Background for the entire study: Using TCR repertoire profiling, the study quantitatively followed how T-cell immune reconstitution unfolded in children after TCRalphabeta/CD19-depleted allogeneic hematopoietic cell transplantation.

V is trimmed back by 6 bases and J by 1 base, and the junction contains 9 bases that no gene match accounts for. The CDR3 runs 17 amino acids, cysteine and phenylalanine included. The DNA shown is the 51-base CDR3, in frame from base 1. CDR1 is given as DFQATT and CDR2 as SNEGSKA, both from the germline V gene (reference sequence). According to the study, the label for this sample's treatment or condition signals: allogeneic hematopoietic cell transplantation with graft depleted of TCRalphabeta T cells and CD19 B cells. TCRalphabeta/CD19-depleted allogeneic hematopoietic cell grafts were given to the transplant recipients, all of whom were children. Overall results and qualifications from the work: The frequencies of hyperexpanded clones fell over the following months, and after one year, T-cell counts and TCRbeta diversity were mostly attributed to newly produced T cells. The high TCRbeta diversity at day 60 in some patients was ascribed to recipient T cells and intrathymic progenitors that had survived conditioning. Apparently early alphabetaT-cell count recovery about two months after transplant reportedly relied on only several hundred rapidly expanded clones derived from non-depleted graft cells.

To prepare the library, PCR was applied. The instrument given in TCRdb is Illumina HiSeq 2500. Molecular barcoding was employed in the preparation of TCR libraries, with unique molecular identifiers being used to normalize TCRbeta repertoire quantification. In TCRdb, the public reads were trimmed at Q25 with fastp and aligned with MiXCR, with productive beta chains retained. Here each entry gathers all rows of one CDR3 protein and keeps the most common genes and DNA. This sample comprises 600,000 or so distinct CDR3 sequences, more than 20% of them detected only once. The ten biggest clones cover roughly 13% of the sample.

The sample consisted of PBMCs, mostly from graft donor cells, taken 360 days after TCRalphabeta/CD19-depleted stem cell transplant. This receptor was identified in a boy under two years old who had a stem cell transplant for acute myeloid leukemia, so the T cells may come from the graft donor. The chain is assembled from TRBV20-1 and TRBJ2-3, with TRBD2 identical over 14 junction bases. The CDR3 region reads CSARRLAGGPGTDTQYF. The DNA sequence follows: TGCAGTGCCAGGAGACTAGCGGGGGGGCCTGGCACAGATACGCAGTATTTT.